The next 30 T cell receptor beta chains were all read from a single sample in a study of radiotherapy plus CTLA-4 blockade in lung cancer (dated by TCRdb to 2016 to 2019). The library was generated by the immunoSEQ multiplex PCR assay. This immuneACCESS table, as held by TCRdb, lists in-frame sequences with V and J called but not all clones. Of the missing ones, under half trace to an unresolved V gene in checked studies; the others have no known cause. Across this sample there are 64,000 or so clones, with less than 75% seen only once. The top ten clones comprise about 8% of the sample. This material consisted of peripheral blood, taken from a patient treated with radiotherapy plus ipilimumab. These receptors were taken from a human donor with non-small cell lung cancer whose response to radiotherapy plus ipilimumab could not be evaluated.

In DNA form, the CDR3 reads TGTGCCAGCAGTCACAGGGGGGGACCTTACGAGCAGTACTTC. Residues: CASSHRGGPYEQYF. This chain connects TRBV27 to TRBJ2-7, with a weak D call TRBD1 (8 bases). The CDR3 extends over 14 amino acids. V dropped 5 bases and J dropped 4 bases, with 15 bases sitting between them. Germline CDR1 reads MNHEY; CDR2 reads SMNVEV (reference sequence).

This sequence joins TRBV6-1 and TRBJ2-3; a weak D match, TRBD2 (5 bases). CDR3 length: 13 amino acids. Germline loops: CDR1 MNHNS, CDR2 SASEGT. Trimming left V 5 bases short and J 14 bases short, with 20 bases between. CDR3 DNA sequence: TGTGCCAGCAGTTCACCTAGCAGGCTCGAGGTGTATTTT. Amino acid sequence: CASSSPSRLEVYF.

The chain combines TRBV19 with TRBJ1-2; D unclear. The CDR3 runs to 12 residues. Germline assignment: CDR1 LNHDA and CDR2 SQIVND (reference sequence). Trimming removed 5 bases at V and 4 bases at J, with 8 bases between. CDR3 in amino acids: CASSPGPYGYTF. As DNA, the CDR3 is TGTGCCAGTAGTCCAGGCCCCTATGGCTACACCTTC.

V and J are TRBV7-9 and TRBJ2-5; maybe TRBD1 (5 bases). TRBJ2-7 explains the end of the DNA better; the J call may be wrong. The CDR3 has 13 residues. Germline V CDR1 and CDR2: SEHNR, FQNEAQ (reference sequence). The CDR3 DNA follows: TGTGCCAGCACCTCGACAGTCTCCTACGAGCAGTACTTC. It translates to CASTSTVSYEQYF.

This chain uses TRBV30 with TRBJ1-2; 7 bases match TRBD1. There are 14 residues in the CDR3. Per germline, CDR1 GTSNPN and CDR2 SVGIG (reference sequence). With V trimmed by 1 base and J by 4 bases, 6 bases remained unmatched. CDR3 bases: TGTGCCTGGAGTGCACGGGACAGCGTCTATGGCTACACCTTC. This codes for CAWSARDSVYGYTF.

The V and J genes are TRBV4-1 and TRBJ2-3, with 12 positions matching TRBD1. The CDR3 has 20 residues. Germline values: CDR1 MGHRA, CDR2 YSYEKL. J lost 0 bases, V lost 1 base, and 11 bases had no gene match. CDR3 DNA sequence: TGCGCCAGCAGCCAAGTCCCCGGGACAGGGGGCCTAAAAAGCACAGATACGCAGTATTTT. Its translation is CASSQVPGTGGLKSTDTQYF.

The CDR3 nucleotides are TGTGCCAGCAGTTACTCGTCCCGTAACACTGAAGCTTTCTTT. It translates to CASSYSSRNTEAFF. The chain carries TRBV6-5 and TRBJ1-1; D is unresolved. V was trimmed by 0 bases and J by 2 bases, leaving 7 bases between them. The CDR3 runs to 14 residues. The germline CDR1 and CDR2 sequences are MNHEY and SVGAGI.

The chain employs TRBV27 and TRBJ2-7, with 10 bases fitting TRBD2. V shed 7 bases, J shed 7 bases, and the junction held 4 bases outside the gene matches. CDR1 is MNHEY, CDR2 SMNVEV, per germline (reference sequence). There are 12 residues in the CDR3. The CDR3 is CASTSGSEEQYF. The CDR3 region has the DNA TGTGCCAGCACTAGCGGGAGTGAAGAGCAGTACTTC.

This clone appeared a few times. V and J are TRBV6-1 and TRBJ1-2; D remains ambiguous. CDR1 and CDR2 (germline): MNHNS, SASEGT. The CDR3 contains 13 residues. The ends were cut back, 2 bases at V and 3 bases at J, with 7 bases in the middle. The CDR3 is CASSEQVDYGYTF. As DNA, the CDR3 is TGTGCCAGCAGTGAACAGGTAGACTATGGCTACACCTTC.

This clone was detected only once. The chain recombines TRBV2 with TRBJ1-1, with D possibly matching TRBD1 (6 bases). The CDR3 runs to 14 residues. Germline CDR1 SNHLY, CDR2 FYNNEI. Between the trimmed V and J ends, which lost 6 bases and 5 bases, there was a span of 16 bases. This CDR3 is CASRLGGLRTEAFF. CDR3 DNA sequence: TGTGCCAGCAGACTGGGGGGGCTCAGGACTGAAGCTTTCTTT.

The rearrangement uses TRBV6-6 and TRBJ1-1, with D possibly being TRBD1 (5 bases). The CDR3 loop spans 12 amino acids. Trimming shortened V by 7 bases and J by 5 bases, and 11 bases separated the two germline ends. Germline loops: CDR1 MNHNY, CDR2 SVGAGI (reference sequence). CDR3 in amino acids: CASTTGGTEAFF. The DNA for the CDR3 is TGTGCCAGCACCACGGGGGGGACTGAAGCTTTCTTT.

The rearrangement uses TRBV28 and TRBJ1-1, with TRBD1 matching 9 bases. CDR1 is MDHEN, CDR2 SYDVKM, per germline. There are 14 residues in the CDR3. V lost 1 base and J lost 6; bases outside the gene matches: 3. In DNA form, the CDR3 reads TGTGCCAGCAGTTTATCCGACAGGGGGTCTGAAGCTTTCTTT. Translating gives CASSLSDRGSEAFF.

CDR3 nucleotide sequence: TGTGCCAGCAGCACAATTCGCCAGGGGGCTGGAAACGAGCAGTACTTC. Its protein product is CASSTIRQGAGNEQYF. This chain connects TRBV28 to TRBJ2-7; TRBD1 agrees at 8 bases. Germline V gene data show CDR1 as MDHEN and CDR2 as SYDVKM. This CDR3 is built from 16 residues. V was pared by 6 bases and J by 5 bases, with 15 bases of the junction left unmatched.

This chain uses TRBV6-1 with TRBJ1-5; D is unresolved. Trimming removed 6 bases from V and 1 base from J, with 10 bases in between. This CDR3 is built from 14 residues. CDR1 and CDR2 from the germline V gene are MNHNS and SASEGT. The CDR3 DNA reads TGTGCCAGCAGGCCCTCGGGGAGCAATCAGCCCCAGCATTTT. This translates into CASRPSGSNQPQHF.

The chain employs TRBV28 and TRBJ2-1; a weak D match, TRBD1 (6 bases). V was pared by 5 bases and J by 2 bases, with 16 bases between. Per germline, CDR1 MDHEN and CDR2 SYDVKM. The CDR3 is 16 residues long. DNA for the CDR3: TGTGCCAGCAGTCAACCCCGCAGGGGAACCTACAATGAGCAGTTCTTC. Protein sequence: CASSQPRRGTYNEQFF.

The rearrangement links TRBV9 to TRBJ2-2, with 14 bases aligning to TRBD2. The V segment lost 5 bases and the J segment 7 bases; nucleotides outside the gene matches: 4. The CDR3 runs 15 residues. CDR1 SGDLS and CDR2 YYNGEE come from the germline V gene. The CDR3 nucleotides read TGTGCCAGCAGAGGGACTAGCGGGAGAGTCGGGGAGCTGTTTTTT. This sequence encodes CASRGTSGRVGELFF. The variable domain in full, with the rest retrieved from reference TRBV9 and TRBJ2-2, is DSGVTQTPKHLITATGQRVTLRCSPRSGDLSVYWYQQSLDQGLQFLIQYYNGEERAKGNILERFSAQQFPDLHSELNLSSLELGDSALYFCASRGTSGRVGELFFGEGSRLTVL.

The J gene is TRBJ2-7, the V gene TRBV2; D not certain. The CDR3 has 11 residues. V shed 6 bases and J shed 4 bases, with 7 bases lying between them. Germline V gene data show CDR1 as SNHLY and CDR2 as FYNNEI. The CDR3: CASSITYEQYF. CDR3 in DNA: TGTGCCAGCAGCATCACTTACGAGCAGTACTTC.

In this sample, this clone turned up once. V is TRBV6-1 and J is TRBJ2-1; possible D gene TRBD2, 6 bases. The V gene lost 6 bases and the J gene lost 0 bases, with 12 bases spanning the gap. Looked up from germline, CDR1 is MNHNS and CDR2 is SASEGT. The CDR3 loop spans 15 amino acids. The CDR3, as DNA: TGTGCCAGCAGGGGGGACTTCAGCTCCTACAATGAGCAGTTCTTC. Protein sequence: CASRGDFSSYNEQFF.

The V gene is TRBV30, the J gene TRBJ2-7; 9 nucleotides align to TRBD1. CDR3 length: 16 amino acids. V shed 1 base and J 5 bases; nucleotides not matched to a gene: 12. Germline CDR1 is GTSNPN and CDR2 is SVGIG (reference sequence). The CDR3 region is CAWSDPTGQGFNEQYF. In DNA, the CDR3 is TGTGCCTGGAGTGACCCCACGGGACAGGGTTTCAACGAGCAGTACTTC.

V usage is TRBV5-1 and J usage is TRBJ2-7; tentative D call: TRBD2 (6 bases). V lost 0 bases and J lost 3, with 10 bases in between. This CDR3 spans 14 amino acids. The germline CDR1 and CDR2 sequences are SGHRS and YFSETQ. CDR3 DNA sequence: TGCGCCAGCAGCTTGGGACGGAGGGGCTACGAGCAGTACTTC. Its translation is CASSLGRRGYEQYF.

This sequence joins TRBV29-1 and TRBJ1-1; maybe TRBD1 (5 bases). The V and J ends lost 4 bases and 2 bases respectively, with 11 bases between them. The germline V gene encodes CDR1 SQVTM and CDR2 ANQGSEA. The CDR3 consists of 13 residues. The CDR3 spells CSVVGATNTEAFF. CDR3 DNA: TGCAGCGTTGTAGGGGCCACTAACACTGAAGCTTTCTTT.

CDR3 in amino acids: CASSQPTGARGYTF. CDR3 nucleotides: TGTGCCAGCAGCCAACCTACAGGGGCGAGGGGCTACACCTTC. The chain combines TRBV4-2 with TRBJ1-2; 7 bases fit TRBD1. CDR1 and CDR2 (germline): LGHNA, YNFKEQ. Unmatched junction bases numbered 8, after V lost 2 bases and J lost 8 bases. The CDR3 consists of 14 residues.

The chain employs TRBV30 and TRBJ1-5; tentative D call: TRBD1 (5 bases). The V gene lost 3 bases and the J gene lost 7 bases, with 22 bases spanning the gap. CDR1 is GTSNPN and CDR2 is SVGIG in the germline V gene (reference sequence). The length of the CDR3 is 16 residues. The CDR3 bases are TGTGCCTGGAGCCCCTGGAAGGACGCCTCAGGGCAGCCCCAGCATTTT. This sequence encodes CAWSPWKDASGQPQHF.

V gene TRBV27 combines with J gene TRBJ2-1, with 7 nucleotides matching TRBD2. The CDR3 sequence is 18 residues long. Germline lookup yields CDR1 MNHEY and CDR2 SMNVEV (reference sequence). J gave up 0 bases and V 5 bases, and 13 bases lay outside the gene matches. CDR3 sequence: CASSQSPGLSSSYNEQFF. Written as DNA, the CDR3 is TGTGCCAGCAGTCAAAGTCCGGGACTATCTAGCTCCTACAATGAGCAGTTCTTC.

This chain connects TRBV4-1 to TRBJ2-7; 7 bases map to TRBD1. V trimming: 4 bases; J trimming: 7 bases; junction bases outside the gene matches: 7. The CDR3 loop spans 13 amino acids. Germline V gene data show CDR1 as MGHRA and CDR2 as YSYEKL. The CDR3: CASSPRDSGEQYF. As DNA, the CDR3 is TGCGCCAGCAGCCCCAGGGACAGTGGGGAGCAGTACTTC.

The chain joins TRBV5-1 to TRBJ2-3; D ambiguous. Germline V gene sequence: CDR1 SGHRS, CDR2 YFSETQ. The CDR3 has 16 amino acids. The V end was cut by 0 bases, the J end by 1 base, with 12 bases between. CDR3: CASSLDMAVRTDTQYF. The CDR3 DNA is TGCGCCAGCAGCTTGGATATGGCAGTCCGCACAGATACGCAGTATTTT.

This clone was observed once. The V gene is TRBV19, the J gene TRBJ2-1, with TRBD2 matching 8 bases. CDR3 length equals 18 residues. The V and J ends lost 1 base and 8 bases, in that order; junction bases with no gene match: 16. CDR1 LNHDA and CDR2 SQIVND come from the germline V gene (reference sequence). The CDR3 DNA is TGTGCCAGTAGTATAGCCCACTACCAGCGGGGGAGGAAAGATGAGCAGTTCTTC. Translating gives CASSIAHYQRGRKDEQFF.

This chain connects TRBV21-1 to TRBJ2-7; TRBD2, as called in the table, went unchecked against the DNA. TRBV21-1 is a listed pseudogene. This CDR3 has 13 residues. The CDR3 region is CAGCRGSSYEQYF. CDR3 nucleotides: TGTGCCGGCTGTCGAGGCAGCTCCTACGAGCAGTACTTC.

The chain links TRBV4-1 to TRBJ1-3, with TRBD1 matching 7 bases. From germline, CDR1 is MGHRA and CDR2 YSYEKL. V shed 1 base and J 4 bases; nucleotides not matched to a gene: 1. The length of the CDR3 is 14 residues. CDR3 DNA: TGCGCCAGCAGCCAAGGACAGGGCGGAAACACCATATATTTT. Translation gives CASSQGQGGNTIYF.

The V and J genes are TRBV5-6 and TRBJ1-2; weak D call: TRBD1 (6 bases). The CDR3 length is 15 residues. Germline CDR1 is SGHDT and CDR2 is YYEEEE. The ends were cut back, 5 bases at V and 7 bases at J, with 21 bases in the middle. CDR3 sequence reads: CASSPKDRLYGGYTF. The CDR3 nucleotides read TGTGCCAGCAGTCCGAAGGACAGACTGTATGGTGGCTACACCTTC.